This section outlines one T cell receptor beta chain sequence together with its context. Per the original methods: It was from reference gene primer amplification that nucleated cell counts were estimated. Sequencing was performed with immunoSEQ multiplex PCR; in TCRdb, only in-frame clones are kept and a portion is missing. V and J calls and clone size are those listed in that table; D and trimming were worked out from the DNA. The data show 270,000 or so clones, with 89% seen just once and around 10% held by the top ten. Followed over time, Seattle patients had been enrolled while infection was active. The CDR3 sequence is 13 residues long. V lost 0 bases to trimming and J lost 7 bases, with 10 bases between them. In germline, CDR1 is GTSNPN, CDR2 SVGIG (reference sequence). These data are taken from a study of blood T cell repertoires in COVID-19. Across the study: COVID-19 samples, acute and convalescent, were from the United States, Italy and Spain. T cells, B-cell-depleted T cells, or PBMCs supplied cDNA or gDNA.

The origin of this receptor is a young woman with COVID-19, enrolled during active disease. Specimen: peripheral blood. The chain couples TRBV30 to TRBJ1-5; D unresolved. CDR3 sequence: CAWSVFEGQPQHF. As DNA, the CDR3 is TGTGCCTGGAGTGTATTTGAGGGACAGCCCCAGCATTTT.